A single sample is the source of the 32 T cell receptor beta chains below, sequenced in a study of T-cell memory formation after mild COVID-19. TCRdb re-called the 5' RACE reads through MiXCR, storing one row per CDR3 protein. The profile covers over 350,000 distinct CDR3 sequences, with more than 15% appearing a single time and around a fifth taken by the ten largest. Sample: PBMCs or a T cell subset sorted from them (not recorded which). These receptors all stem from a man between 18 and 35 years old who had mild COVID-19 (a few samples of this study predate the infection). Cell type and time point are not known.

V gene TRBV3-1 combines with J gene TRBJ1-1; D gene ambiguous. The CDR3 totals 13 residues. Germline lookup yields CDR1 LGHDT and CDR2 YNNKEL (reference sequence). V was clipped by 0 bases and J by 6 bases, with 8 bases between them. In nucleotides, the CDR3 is TGTGCCAGCAGCCAAGACGGCAGCCCTGAAGCTTTCTTT. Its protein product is CASSQDGSPEAFF. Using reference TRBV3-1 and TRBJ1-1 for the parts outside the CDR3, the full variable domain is DTAVSQTPKYLVTQMGNDKSIKCEQNLGHDTMYWYKQDSKKFLKIMFSYNNKELIINETVPNRFSPKSPDKAHLNLHINSLELGDSAVYFCASSQDGSPEAFFGQGTRLTVV.

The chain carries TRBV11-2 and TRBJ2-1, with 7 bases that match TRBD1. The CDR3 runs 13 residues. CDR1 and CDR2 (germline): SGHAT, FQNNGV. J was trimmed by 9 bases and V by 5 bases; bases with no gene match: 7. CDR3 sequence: CASSPRQGGEQFF. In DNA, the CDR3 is TGTGCCAGCAGCCCCAGACAGGGCGGTGAGCAGTTCTTC.

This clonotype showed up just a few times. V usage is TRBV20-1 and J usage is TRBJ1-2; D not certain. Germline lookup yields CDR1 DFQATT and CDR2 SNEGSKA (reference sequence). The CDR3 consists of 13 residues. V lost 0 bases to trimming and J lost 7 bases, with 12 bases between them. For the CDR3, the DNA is TGCAGTGCTAGAGATTCGGTGGTTGGTGGCTACACCTTC. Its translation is CSARDSVVGGYTF.

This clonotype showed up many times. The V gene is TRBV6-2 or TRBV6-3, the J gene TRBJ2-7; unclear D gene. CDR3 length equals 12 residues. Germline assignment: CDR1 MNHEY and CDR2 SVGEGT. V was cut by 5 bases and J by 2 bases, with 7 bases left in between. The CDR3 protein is CASSRFPYEQYF. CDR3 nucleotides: TGTGCCAGCAGTCGTTTTCCCTACGAGCAGTACTTC.

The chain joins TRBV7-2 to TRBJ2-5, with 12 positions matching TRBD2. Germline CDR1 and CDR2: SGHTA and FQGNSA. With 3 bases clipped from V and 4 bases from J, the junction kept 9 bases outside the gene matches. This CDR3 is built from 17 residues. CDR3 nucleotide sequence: TGTGCCAGCAGCTTGCACCATCTAGCGGGGGGGACAGAGACCCAGTACTTC. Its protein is CASSLHHLAGGTETQYF.

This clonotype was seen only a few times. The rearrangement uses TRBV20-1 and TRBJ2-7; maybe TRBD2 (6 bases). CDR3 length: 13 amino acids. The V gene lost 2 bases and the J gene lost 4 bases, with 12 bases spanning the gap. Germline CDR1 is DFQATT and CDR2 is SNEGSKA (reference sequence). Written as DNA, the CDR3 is TGCAGTGCTAGACGTTCCGGGGGATACGAGCAGTACTTC. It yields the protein CSARRSGGYEQYF.

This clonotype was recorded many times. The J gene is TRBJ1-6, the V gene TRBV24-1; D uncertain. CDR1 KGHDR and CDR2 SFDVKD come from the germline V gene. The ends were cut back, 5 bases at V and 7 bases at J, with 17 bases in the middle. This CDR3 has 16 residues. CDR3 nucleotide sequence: TGTGCCACCAGTGCCTCTGGGAAGGATAAGAATTCACCCCTCCACTTT. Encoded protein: CATSASGKDKNSPLHF.

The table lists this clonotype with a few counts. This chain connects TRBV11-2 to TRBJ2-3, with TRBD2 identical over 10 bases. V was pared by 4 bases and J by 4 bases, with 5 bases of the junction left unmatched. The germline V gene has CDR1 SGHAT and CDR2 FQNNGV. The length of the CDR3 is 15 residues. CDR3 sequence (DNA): TGTGCCAGCAGCTCGAGCGGGGGGGCAGCAGATACGCAGTATTTT. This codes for CASSSSGGAADTQYF. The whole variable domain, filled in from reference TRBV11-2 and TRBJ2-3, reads EAGVAQSPRYKIIEKRQSVAFWCNPISGHATLYWYQQILGQGPKLLIQFQNNGVVDDSQLPKDRFSAERLKGVDSTLKIQPAKLEDSAVYLCASSSSGGAADTQYFGPGTRLTVL.

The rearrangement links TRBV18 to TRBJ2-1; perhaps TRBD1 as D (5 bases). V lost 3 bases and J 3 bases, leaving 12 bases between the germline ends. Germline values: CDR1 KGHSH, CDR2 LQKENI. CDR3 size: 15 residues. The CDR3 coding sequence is TGTGCCAGCTCACCCCTCGAAGACAGCTACAATGAGCAGTTCTTC. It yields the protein CASSPLEDSYNEQFF.

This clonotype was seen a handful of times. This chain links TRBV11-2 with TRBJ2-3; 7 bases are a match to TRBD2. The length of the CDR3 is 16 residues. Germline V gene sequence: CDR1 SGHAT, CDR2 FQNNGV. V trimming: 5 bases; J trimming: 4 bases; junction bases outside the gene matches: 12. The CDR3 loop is CASSSGTGRGADTQYF. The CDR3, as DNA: TGTGCCAGCAGCAGTGGGACGGGTCGGGGGGCAGATACGCAGTATTTT. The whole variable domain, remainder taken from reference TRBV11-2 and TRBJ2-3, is EAGVAQSPRYKIIEKRQSVAFWCNPISGHATLYWYQQILGQGPKLLIQFQNNGVVDDSQLPKDRFSAERLKGVDSTLKIQPAKLEDSAVYLCASSSGTGRGADTQYFGPGTRLTVL.

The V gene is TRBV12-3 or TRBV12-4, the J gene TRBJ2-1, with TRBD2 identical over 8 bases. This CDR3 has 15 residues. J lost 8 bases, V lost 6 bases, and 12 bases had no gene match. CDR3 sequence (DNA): TGTGCCAGCAGCAATAGCGGGGCCCGGGGGGATGAGCAGTTCTTC. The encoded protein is CASSNSGARGDEQFF.

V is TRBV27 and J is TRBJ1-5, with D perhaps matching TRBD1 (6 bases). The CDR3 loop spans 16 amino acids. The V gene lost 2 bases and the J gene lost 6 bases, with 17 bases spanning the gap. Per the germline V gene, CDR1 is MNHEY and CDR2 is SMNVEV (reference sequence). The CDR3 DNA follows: TGTGCCAGCAGTTTAGGCGGGGGGGCGCCTTTTCAGCCCCAGCATTTT. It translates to CASSLGGGAPFQPQHF.

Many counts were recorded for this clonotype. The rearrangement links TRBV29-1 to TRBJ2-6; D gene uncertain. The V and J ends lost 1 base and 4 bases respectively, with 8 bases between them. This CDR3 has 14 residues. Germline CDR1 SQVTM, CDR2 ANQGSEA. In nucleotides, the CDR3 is TGCAGCGTTGAAGTCCAGAACGGGGCCAACGTCCTGACTTTC. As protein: CSVEVQNGANVLTF.

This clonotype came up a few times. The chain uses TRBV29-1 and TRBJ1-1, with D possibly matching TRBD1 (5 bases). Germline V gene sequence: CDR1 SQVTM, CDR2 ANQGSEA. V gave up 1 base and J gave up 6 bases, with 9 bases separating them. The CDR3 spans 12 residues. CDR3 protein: CSVEATGAEAFF. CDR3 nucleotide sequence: TGCAGCGTTGAAGCCACAGGTGCTGAAGCTTTCTTT.

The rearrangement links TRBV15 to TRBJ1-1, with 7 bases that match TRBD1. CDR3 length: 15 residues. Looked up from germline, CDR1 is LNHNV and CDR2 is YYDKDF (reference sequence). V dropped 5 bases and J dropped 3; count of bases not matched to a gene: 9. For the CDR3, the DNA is TGTGCCACCAGCTGGGACAGAAGATTCGACACTGAAGCTTTCTTT. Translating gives CATSWDRRFDTEAFF.

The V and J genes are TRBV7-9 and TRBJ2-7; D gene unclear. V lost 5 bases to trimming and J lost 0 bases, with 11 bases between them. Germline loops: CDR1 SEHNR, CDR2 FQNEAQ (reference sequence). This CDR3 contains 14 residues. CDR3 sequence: CASSLDANSYEQYV. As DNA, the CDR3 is TGTGCCAGCAGCCTGGACGCGAACTCCTACGAGCAGTACGTC.

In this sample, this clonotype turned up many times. This CDR3 reads CASSRRTGGSDTQYF. For the CDR3, the DNA is TGCGCCAGCAGCCGTAGGACAGGGGGTTCAGATACGCAGTATTTT. The J gene is TRBJ2-3, the V gene TRBV5-1; 10 bases agree with TRBD1. The CDR3 covers 15 residues. Germline loops: CDR1 SGHRS, CDR2 YFSETQ. V lost 4 bases to trimming and J lost 4 bases; unmatched junction nucleotides: 6. Looking up the rest from reference TRBV5-1 and TRBJ2-3 gives the full variable domain: KAGVTQTPRYLIKTRGQQVTLSCSPISGHRSVSWYQQTPGQGLQFLFEYFSETQRNKGNFPGRFSGRQFSNSRSEMNVSTLELGDSALYLCASSRRTGGSDTQYFGPGTRLTVL.

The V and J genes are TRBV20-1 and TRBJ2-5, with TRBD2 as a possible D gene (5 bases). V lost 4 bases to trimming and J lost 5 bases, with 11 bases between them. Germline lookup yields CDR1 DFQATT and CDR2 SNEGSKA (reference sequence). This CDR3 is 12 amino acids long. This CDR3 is CSAKRPPETQYF. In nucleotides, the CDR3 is TGCAGTGCTAAGCGGCCCCCGGAGACCCAGTACTTC.

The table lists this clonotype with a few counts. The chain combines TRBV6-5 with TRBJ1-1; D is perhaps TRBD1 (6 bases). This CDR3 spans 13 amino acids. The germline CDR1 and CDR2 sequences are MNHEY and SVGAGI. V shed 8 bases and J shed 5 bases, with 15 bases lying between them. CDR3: CASRVTGRTEAFF. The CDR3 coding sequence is TGTGCCAGCCGGGTAACAGGGCGTACTGAAGCTTTCTTT.

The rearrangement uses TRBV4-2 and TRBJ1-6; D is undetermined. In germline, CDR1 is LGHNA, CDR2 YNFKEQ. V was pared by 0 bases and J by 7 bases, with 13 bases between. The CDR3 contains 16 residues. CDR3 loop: CASSQEDKGWNSPLHF. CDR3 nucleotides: TGTGCCAGCAGCCAAGAGGATAAGGGATGGAATTCACCCCTCCACTTT.

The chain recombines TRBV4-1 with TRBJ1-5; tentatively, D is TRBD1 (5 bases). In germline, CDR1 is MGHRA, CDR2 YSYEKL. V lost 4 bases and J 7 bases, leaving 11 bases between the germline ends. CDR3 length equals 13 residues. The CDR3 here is CASSPLWGQPQHF. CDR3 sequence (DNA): TGCGCCAGCAGCCCCCTCTGGGGGCAGCCCCAGCATTTT.

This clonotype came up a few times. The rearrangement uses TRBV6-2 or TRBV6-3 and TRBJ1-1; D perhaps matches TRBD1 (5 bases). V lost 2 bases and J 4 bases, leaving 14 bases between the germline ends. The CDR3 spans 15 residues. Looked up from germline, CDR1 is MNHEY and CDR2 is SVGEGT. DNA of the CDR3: TGTGCCAGCAGTTACGAAGCTCCGAGGGGCACTGAAGCTTTCTTT. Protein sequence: CASSYEAPRGTEAFF.

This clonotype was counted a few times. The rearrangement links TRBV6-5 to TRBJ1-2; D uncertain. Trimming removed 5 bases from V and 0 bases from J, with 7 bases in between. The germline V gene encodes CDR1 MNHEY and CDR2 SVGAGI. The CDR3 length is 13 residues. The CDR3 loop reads CASSAGTNYGYTF. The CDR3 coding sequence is TGTGCCAGCAGTGCCGGCACTAACTATGGCTACACCTTC.

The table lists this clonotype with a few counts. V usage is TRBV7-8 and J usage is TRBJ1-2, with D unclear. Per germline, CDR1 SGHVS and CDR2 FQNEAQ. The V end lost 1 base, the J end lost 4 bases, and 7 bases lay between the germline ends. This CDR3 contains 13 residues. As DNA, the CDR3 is TGTGCCAGCAGCTTAGTATCCAGCTATGGCTACACCTTC. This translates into CASSLVSSYGYTF. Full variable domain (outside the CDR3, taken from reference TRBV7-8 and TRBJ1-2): GAGVSQSPRYKVAKRGQDVALRCDPISGHVSLFWYQQALGQGPEFLTYFQNEAQLDKSGLPSDRFFAERPEGSVSTLKIQRTQQEDSAVYLCASSLVSSYGYTFGSGTRLTVV.

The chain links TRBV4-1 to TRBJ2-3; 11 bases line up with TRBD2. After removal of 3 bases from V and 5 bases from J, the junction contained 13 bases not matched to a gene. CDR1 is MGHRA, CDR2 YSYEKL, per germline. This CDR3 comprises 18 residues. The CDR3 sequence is CASSQRPGLAALQDTQYF. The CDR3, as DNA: TGCGCCAGCAGCCAGCGACCGGGACTAGCGGCCTTACAAGATACGCAGTATTTT.

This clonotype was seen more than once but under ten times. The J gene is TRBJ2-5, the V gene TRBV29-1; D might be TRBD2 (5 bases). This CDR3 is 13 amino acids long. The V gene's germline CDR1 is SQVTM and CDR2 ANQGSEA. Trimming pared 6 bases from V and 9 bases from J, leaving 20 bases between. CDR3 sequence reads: CSVRVAGVGAQYF. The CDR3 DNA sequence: TGCAGCGTAAGGGTGGCCGGGGTTGGGGCCCAGTACTTC.

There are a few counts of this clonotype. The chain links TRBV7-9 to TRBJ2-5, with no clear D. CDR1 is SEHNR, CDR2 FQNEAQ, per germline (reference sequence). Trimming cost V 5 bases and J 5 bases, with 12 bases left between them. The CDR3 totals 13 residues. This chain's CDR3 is CASSIPLGETQYF. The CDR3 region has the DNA TGTGCCAGCAGCATACCCCTAGGGGAGACCCAGTACTTC. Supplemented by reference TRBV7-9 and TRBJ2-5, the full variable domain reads DTGVSQNPRHKITKRGQNVTFRCDPISEHNRLYWYRQTLGQGPEFLTYFQNEAQLEKSRLLSDRFSAERPKGSFSTLEIQRTEQGDSAMYLCASSIPLGETQYFGPGTRLLVL.

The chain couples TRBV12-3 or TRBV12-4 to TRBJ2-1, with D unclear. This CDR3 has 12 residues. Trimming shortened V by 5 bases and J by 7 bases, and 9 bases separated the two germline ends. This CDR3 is CASSLFTNEQFF. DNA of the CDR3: TGTGCCAGCAGTCTATTTACTAATGAGCAGTTCTTC.

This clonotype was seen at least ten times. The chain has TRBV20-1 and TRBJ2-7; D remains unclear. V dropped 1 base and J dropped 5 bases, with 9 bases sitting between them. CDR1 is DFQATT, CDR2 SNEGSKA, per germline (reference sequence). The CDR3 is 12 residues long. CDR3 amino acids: CSARGTIDEQYV. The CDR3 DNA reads TGCAGTGCTAGAGGGACGATCGACGAGCAGTACGTC.

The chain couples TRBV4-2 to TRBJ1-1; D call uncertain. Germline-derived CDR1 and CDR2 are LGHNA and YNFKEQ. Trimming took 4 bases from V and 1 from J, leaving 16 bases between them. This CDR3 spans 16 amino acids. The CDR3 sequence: CASSRHLVGGNTEAFF. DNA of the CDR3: TGTGCCAGCAGCCGCCATCTTGTGGGTGGGAACACTGAAGCTTTCTTT.

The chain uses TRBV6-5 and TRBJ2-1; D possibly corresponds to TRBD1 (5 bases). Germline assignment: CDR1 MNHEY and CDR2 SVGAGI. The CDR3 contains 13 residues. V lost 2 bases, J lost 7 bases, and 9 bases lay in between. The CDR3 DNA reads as TGTGCCAGCAGTTACAGACAGCTTAATGAGCAGTTCTTC. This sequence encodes CASSYRQLNEQFF.

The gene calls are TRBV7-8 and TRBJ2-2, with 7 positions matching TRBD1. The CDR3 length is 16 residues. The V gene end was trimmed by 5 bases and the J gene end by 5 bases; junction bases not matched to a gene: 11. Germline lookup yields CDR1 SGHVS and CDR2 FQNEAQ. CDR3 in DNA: TGTGCCAGCAGCCAACGGGGACAGCAGTGGACCGGGGAGCTGTTTTTT. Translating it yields CASSQRGQQWTGELFF. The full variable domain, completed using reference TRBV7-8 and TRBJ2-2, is GAGVSQSPRYKVAKRGQDVALRCDPISGHVSLFWYQQALGQGPEFLTYFQNEAQLDKSGLPSDRFFAERPEGSVSTLKIQRTQQEDSAVYLCASSQRGQQWTGELFFGEGSRLTVL.